These T cell receptor beta chains were read from a single sample in a study of T-cell memory formation after mild COVID-19. TCRdb independently ran MiXCR on the 5' RACE reads; one entry per CDR3 protein. The profile shows 100,000 to 140,000 distinct CDR3 sequences, 13% to 15% of them singletons. Sequencing used PBMCs or a T cell subset sorted from them (not recorded which). The receptor source for this set is a man aged 18 to 30 who had mild COVID-19 (a few samples of this study predate the infection). Cell type and time point are not known. CDR3s include the opening cysteine and the closing phenylalanine or tryptophan. Each record gives: D gene, clone size, V gene, CDR3 length, J gene, CDR3 protein, CDR3 DNA. A D gene is named only where the DNA matches it firmly. Some rows have no size entry. The others give once, few or many, or a class for an expanded clone.

>NA|few|TRBV5-1|12|TRBJ2-7
CASGLSAYEQYF
TGCGCCAGCGGGTTATCGGCCTACGAGCAGTACTTC
>TRBD1|NA|TRBV4-3|15|TRBJ2-1
CASSPGQLQNNEQFF
TGCGCCAGCAGCCCGGGACAGCTACAAAACAATGAGCAGTTCTTC
>NA|many|TRBV5-5|15|TRBJ2-7
CASSFLDMGTYEQYF
TGTGCCAGCAGTTTCCTGGACATGGGGACCTACGAGCAGTACTTC
>TRBD1|NA|TRBV11-3|15|TRBJ1-6
CASSLDGQGNSPLHF
TGTGCCAGCAGCTTAGATGGACAGGGTAATTCACCCCTCCACTTT
>NA|few|TRBV19|11|TRBJ2-7
CASGTNDEQYF
TGTGCCAGCGGGACGAACGACGAGCAGTACTTC
>TRBD1|NA|TRBV4-3|17|TRBJ1-2
CASSQVVGTGMGHGYTF
TGCGCCAGCAGCCAAGTGGTAGGGACAGGGATGGGCCATGGCTACACCTTC
>NA|many|TRBV12-5|15|TRBJ2-1
CASGLPPEGYNEQFF
TGTGCTAGTGGTTTGCCCCCGGAGGGTTACAATGAGCAGTTCTTC
>NA|NA|TRBV4-2|15|TRBJ2-2
CASSQEEGLVASPFF
TGTGCCAGCAGCCAAGAGGAGGGTCTAGTCGCCAGTCCGTTTTTT
>TRBD2|NA|TRBV4-2|17|TRBJ2-3
CASSQDRVAGGPDTQYF
TGTGCCAGCAGCCAAGATCGGGTAGCGGGGGGGCCAGATACGCAGTATTTT
>NA|few|TRBV20-1|14|TRBJ2-5
CSARIRTAQETQYF
TGCAGTGCTAGGATTCGAACAGCCCAAGAGACCCAGTACTTC
>TRBD2|few|TRBV20-1|12|TRBJ2-1
CSAAGGYNEQFF
TGCAGTGCGGCGGGGGGTTACAATGAGCAGTTCTTC
>NA|NA|TRBV29-1|13|TRBJ2-2
CSVGPRLGGELFF
TGCAGCGTTGGGCCGCGATTGGGCGGGGAGCTGTTTTTT
>TRBD1|NA|TRBV5-6|16|TRBJ2-1
CASSLGRTGGTDEQFF
TGTGCCAGCAGCTTAGGGCGGACAGGGGGCACCGATGAGCAGTTCTTC
>NA|many|TRBV20-1|14|TRBJ2-3
CSATRGGFTDTQYF
TGCAGTGCTACGAGGGGGGGTTTCACAGATACGCAGTATTTT
>NA|few|TRBV12-3/TRBV12-4|14|TRBJ2-2
CASSLRTNTGELFF
TGTGCCAGCAGTTTACGGACGAACACCGGGGAGCTGTTTTTT
>NA|NA|TRBV6-2/TRBV6-3|13|TRBJ1-5
CASSWPGNQPQHF
TGTGCCAGCAGTTGGCCGGGCAATCAGCCCCAGCATTTT
>NA|many|TRBV9|12|TRBJ2-3
CASSALTDTQYF
TGTGCCAGCAGCGCCCTAACAGATACGCAGTATTTT
>NA|few|TRBV7-8|15|TRBJ2-1
CASRSWDKITHEQFF
TGTGCCAGCAGATCCTGGGATAAAATAACCCATGAGCAGTTCTTC
>NA|few|TRBV12-3/TRBV12-4|13|TRBJ2-7
CASSLVRSYEQYF
TGTGCCAGCAGTTTAGTCCGGTCCTACGAGCAGTACTTC
>TRBD2|few|TRBV7-9|17|TRBJ2-7
CASPPSAPGGSSYEQYF
TGTGCCAGCCCCCCCAGCGCCCCAGGCGGGAGCTCCTACGAGCAGTACTTC
>NA|few|TRBV11-1|13|TRBJ1-6
CASSPPGVSPLHF
TGTGCCAGCAGCCCACCGGGAGTTTCACCCCTCCACTTT
>TRBD2|few|TRBV15|16|TRBJ2-1
CATSSHGLAGVDEQFF
TGTGCCACCAGCAGTCACGGACTAGCGGGGGTCGATGAGCAGTTCTTC